This T cell receptor beta chain is drawn from a study of cytomegalovirus exposure and HLA in healthy donors. Study information: Findings of an earlier analysis included around 100 million unique TCR beta sequences from 200 million or so T cells.

Points from the study as a whole: TCR beta chains associated with HLA were, in a later analysis, more clonally expanded than equally common others. One variant, a missense change in DCLRE1C, was linked in a later analysis to TCR beta V- and J-gene trimming.

The PCR made use of 60 Vbeta and 13 Jbeta primers. TCRdb's table, derived via immunoSEQ multiplex PCR, lists solely in-frame clones and lacks some. In the table there are 110,000 or so clones, over 8.5% of which are singletons. For this clone: What it binds is unknown.

The CDR3 has 15 amino acids. Germline V gene sequence: CDR1 SGHRS, CDR2 YFSETQ. Trimming took 5 bases from V and 2 from J; bases not matched to a gene: 7. J is TRBJ2-5 and V is TRBV5-1, with 9 bases that match TRBD1. Sequencing was performed on PBMCs. This receptor was taken from a woman aged 40 to 49 in good health and CMV-seropositive. The CDR3, as DNA: TGCGCCAGCAGAATTACCGGGACAGGGCAAGAGACCCAGTACTTC. Its protein is CASRITGTGQETQYF.